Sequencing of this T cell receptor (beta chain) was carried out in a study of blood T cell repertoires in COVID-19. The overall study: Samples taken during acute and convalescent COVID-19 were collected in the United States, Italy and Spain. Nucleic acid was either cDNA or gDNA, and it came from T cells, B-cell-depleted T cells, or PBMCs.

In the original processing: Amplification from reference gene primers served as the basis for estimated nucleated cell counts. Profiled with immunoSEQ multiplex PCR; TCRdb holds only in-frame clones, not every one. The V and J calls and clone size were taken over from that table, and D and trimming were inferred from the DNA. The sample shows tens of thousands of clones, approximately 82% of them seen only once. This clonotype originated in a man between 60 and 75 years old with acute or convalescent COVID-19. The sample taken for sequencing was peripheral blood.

This CDR3 reads CASSLSTLYSGPYQETQYF. The CDR3 coding sequence is TGCGCCAGCAGCTTGTCTACACTCTATAGCGGACCATACCAAGAGACCCAGTACTTC. This rearrangement joins TRBV5-1 to TRBJ2-5; D perhaps matches TRBD2 (6 bases). CDR3 length: 19 amino acids. CDR1 is SGHRS and CDR2 is YFSETQ in the germline V gene. V was shortened by 1 base and J by 0 bases, with 22 bases between the two germline ends.